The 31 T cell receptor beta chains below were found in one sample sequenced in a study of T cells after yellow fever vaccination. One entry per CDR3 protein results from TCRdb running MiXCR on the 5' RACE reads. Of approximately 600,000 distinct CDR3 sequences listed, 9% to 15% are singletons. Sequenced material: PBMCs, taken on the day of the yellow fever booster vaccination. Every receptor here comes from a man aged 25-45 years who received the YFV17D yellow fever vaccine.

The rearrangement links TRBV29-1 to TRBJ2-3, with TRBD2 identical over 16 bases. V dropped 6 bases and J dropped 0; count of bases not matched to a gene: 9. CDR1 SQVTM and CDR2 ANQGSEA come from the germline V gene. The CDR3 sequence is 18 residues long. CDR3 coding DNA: TGCAGCGTAACCGGGACTAGCGGGAGGGACGTGAGCACAGATACGCAGTATTTT. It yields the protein CSVTGTSGRDVSTDTQYF.

CDR3 sequence: CASSIGPGRNEKLFF. The CDR3 coding sequence is TGTGCCAGTAGTATCGGGCCGGGACGAAATGAAAAACTGTTTTTT. J is TRBJ1-4 and V is TRBV19; a possible D gene is TRBD1 (5 bases). The ends were cut back, 3 bases at V and 5 bases at J, with 13 bases in the middle. The CDR3 is 15 amino acids. CDR1 and CDR2 (germline): LNHDA, SQIVND (reference sequence).

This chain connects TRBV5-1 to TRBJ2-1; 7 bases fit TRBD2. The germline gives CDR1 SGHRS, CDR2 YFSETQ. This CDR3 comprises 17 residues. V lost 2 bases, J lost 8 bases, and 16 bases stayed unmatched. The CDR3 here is CASSLERAGSTSDEQFF. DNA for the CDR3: TGCGCCAGCAGCTTAGAAAGAGCGGGAAGTACATCTGATGAGCAGTTCTTC.

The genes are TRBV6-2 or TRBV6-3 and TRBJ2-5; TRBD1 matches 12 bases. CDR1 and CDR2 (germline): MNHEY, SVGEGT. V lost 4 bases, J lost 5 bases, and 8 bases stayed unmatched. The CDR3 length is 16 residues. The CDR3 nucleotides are TGTGCCAGCAGTTTTACGCGGGACAGGGGGCGCGAGACCCAGTACTTC. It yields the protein CASSFTRDRGRETQYF.

CDR3 nucleotides: TGTGCCAGCAGTTCCGGAGCGAGTGAGCAGTTCTTC. It encodes CASSSGASEQFF. This chain uses TRBV12-3 or TRBV12-4 with TRBJ2-1; no clear D gene. The CDR3 is 12 residues long. V was cut by 4 bases and J by 9 bases, with 10 bases left in between.

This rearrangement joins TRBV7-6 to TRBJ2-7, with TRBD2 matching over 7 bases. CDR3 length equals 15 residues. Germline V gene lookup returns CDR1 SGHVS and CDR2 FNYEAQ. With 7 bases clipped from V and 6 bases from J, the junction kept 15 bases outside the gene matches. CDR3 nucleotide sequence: TGTGCCAGCACCTTTAGCGGGTCTCCCGGGAGCGAGCAGTACTTC. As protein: CASTFSGSPGSEQYF.

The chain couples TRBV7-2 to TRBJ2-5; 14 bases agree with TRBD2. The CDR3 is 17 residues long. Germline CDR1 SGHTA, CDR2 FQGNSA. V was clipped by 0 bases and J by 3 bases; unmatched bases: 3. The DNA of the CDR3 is TGTGCCAGCAGCTTAGCGAGACTAGCGGGAGGGAAAGAGACCCAGTACTTC. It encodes CASSLARLAGGKETQYF.

DNA of the CDR3: TGTGCCAGTAGTATCGTGGTGGGCTACGAGCAGTACTTC. Its translation: CASSIVVGYEQYF. V usage is TRBV19 and J usage is TRBJ2-7; D ambiguous. The CDR3 is made up of 13 amino acids. Trimming took 3 bases from V and 3 from J, leaving 9 bases between them. Germline values: CDR1 LNHDA, CDR2 SQIVND (reference sequence).

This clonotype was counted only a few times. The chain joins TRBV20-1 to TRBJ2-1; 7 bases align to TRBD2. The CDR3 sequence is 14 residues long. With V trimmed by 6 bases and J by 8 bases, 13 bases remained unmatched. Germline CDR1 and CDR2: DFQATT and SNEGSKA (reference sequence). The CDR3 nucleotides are TGCAGTGCCGGTTTTTGGGGGAGGGCACATGAGCAGTTCTTC. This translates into CSAGFWGRAHEQFF.

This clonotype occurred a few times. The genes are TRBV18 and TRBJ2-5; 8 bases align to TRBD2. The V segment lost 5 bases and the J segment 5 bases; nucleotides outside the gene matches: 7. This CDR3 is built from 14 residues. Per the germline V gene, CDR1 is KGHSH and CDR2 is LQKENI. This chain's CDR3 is CASSEKRESETQYF. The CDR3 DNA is TGTGCCAGCTCAGAGAAGCGGGAGAGCGAGACCCAGTACTTC.

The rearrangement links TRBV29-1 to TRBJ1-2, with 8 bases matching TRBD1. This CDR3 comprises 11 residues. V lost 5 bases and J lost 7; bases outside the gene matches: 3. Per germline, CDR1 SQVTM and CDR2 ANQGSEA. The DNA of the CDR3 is TGCAGCGTTCGAACAGGGGGTGGCTACACCTTC. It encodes CSVRTGGGYTF.

CDR3 DNA: TGTGCCAGCAGTTCTAGGTACAGGGGCACAGATACGCAGTATTTT. Translation: CASSSRYRGTDTQYF. The chain uses TRBV12-3 or TRBV12-4 and TRBJ2-3; possible D gene TRBD1, 6 bases. There are 15 residues in the CDR3. The V and J ends lost 4 bases and 1 base respectively, with 12 bases between them.

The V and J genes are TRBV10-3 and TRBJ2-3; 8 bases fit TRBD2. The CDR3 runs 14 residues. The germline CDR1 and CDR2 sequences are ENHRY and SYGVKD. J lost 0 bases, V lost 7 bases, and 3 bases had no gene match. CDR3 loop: CAIKREHSTDTQYF. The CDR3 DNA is TGTGCCATCAAGCGGGAGCACAGCACAGATACGCAGTATTTT.

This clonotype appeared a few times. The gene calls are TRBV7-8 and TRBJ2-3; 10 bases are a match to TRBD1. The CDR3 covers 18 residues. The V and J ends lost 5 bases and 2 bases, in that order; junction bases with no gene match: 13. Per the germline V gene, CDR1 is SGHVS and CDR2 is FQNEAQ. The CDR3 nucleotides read TGTGCCAGCAGCATATCGCCGGGACAGGGGCTGTTCACAGATACGCAGTATTTT. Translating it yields CASSISPGQGLFTDTQYF. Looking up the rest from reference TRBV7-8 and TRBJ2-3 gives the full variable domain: GAGVSQSPRYKVAKRGQDVALRCDPISGHVSLFWYQQALGQGPEFLTYFQNEAQLDKSGLPSDRFFAERPEGSVSTLKIQRTQQEDSAVYLCASSISPGQGLFTDTQYFGPGTRLTVL.

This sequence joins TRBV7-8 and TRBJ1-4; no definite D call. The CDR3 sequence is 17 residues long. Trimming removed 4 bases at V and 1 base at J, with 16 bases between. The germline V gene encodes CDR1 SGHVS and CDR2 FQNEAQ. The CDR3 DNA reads TGTGCCAGCAGCTCCGGACTCTATTCTTTAACTAATGAAAAACTGTTTTTT. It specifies CASSSGLYSLTNEKLFF.

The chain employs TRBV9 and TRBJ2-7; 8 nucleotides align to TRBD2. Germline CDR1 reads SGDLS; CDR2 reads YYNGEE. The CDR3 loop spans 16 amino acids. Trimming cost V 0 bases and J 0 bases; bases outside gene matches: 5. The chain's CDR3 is CASSVDGSGGSYEQYF. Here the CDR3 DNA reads TGTGCCAGCAGCGTAGATGGAAGCGGGGGCTCCTACGAGCAGTACTTC.

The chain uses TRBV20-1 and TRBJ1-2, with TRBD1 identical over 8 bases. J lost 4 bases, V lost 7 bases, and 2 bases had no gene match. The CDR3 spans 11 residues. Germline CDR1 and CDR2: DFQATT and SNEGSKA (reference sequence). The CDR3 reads CSGTGSYGYTF. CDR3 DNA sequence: TGCAGTGGGACAGGGAGCTATGGCTACACCTTC.

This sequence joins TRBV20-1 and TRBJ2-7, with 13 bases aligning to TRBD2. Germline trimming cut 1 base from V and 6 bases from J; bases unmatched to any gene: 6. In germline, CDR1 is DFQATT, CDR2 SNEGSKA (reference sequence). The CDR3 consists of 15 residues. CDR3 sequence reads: CSARAGTSGIGEQYF. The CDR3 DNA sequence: TGCAGTGCTAGAGCAGGGACTAGCGGGATTGGCGAGCAGTACTTC.

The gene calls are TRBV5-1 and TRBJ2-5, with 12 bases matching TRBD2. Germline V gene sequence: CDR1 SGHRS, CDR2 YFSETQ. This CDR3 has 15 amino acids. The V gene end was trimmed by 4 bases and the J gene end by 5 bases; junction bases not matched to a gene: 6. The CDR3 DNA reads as TGCGCCAGCAGCAAAGGGACTAGCGGGTTGGAGACCCAGTACTTC. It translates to CASSKGTSGLETQYF.

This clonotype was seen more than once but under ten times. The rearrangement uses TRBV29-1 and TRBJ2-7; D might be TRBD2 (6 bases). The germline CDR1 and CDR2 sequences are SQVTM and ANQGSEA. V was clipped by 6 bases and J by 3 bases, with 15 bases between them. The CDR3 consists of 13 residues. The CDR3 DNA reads TGCAGCGTCCTTGCGGGGATGTTCTACGAGCAGTACTTC. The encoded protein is CSVLAGMFYEQYF.

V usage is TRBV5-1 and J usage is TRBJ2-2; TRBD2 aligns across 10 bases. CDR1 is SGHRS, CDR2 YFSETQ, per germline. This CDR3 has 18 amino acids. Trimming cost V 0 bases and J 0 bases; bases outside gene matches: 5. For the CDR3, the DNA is TGCGCCAGCAGCTTGGGCACTAGCGGGACCCCGAACACCGGGGAGCTGTTTTTT. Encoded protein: CASSLGTSGTPNTGELFF.

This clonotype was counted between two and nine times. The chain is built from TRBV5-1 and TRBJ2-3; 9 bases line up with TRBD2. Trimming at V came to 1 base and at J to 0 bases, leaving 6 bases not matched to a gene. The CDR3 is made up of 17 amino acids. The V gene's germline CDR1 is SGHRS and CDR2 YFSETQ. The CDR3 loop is CASSLNPTSGSTDTQYF. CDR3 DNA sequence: TGCGCCAGCAGCTTGAACCCTACTAGCGGGAGCACAGATACGCAGTATTTT.

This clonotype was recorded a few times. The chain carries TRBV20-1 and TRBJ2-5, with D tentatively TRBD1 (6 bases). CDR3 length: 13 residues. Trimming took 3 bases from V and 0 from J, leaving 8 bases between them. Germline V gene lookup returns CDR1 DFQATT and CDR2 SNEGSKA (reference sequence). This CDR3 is CSASQGYQETQYF. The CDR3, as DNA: TGCAGTGCTAGTCAGGGGTACCAAGAGACCCAGTACTTC.

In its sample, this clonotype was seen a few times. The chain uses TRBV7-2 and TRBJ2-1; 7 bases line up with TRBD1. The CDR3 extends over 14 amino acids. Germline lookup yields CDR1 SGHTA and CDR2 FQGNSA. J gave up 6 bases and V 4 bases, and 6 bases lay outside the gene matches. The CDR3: CASSSSTGTNEQFF. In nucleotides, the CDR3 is TGTGCCAGCAGCTCCTCGACAGGGACCAATGAGCAGTTCTTC.

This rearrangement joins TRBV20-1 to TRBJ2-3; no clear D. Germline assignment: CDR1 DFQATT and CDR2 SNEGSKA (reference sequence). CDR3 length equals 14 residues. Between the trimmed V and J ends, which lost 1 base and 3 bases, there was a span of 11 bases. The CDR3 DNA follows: TGCAGTGCTAGAGGAGTTTCGAAGACAGATACGCAGTATTTT. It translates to CSARGVSKTDTQYF.

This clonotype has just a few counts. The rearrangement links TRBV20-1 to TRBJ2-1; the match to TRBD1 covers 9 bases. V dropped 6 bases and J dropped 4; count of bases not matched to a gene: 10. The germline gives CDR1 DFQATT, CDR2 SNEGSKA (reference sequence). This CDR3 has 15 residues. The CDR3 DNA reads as TGCAGTGCATTACAGGGGGCCTTGAGGTACAATGAGCAGTTCTTC. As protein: CSALQGALRYNEQFF.

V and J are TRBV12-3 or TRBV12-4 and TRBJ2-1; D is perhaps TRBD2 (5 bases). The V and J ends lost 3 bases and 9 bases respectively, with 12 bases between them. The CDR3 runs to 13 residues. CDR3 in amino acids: CASSLGRGGEQFF. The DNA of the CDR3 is TGTGCCAGCAGTTTGGGCAGAGGAGGTGAGCAGTTCTTC.

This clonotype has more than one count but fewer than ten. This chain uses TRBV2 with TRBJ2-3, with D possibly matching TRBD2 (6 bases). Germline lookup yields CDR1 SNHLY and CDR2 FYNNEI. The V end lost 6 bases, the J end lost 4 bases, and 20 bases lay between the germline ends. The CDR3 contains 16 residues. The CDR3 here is CASRYSGLTEADTQYF. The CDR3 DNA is TGTGCCAGCAGGTACTCGGGACTCACGGAGGCAGATACGCAGTATTTT.

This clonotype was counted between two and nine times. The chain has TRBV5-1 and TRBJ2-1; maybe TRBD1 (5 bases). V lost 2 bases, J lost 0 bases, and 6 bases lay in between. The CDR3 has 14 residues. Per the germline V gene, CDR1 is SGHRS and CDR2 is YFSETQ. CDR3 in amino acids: CASSFRVSYNEQFF. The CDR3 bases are TGCGCCAGCAGCTTCAGGGTCTCCTACAATGAGCAGTTCTTC.

For the CDR3, the DNA is TGTGCCAGCAGCGTGAGGCCGGGGAACGAGCAGTACTTC. Its translation: CASSVRPGNEQYF. The chain couples TRBV5-6 to TRBJ2-7; D may be TRBD2 (5 bases). Trimming removed 4 bases from V and 5 bases from J, with 13 bases in between. Germline loops: CDR1 SGHDT, CDR2 YYEEEE. This CDR3 comprises 13 residues.

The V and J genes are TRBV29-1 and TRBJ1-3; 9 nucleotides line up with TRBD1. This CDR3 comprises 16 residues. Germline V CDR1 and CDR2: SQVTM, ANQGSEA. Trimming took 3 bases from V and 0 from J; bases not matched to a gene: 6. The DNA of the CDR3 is TGCAGCGTTGAGACCGGGACAGGGACCTCTGGAAACACCATATATTTT. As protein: CSVETGTGTSGNTIYF.